One and the same sample provided the 29 T cell receptor beta chains below, sequenced in a study of T-cell reconstitution after alpha-beta-depleted transplantation in children. The TCRbeta library was prepared with unique molecular identifiers. TCRdb called the PCR reads again in MiXCR, with one record for every CDR3 protein. The sample records about 580,000 distinct CDR3 sequences, around 27% being singletons. Sequencing was performed on PBMCs, taken before TCRalphabeta/CD19-depleted stem cell transplant. These TCRs come from a boy under three years old with Wiskott-Aldrich syndrome, due to receive a stem cell transplant.

The rearrangement joins TRBV5-1 to TRBJ2-5; D could derive from TRBD1 or TRBD2 (5 bases each). Germline-derived CDR1 and CDR2 are SGHRS and YFSETQ. The CDR3 loop spans 15 amino acids. Trimming left V 0 bases short and J 0 bases short, with 9 bases between. The CDR3 DNA is TGCGCCAGCAGCTTGGTGGGACGCAACCAAGAGACCCAGTACTTC. Translation gives CASSLVGRNQETQYF. Variable domain in full (rest from reference TRBV5-1 and TRBJ2-5): KAGVTQTPRYLIKTRGQQVTLSCSPISGHRSVSWYQQTPGQGLQFLFEYFSETQRNKGNFPGRFSGRQFSNSRSEMNVSTLELGDSALYLCASSLVGRNQETQYFGPGTRLLVL.

This clonotype was observed a few times. This chain connects TRBV19 to TRBJ2-7; a weak D match, TRBD2 (6 bases). Trimming cost V 5 bases and J 3 bases, with 20 bases left between them. Germline lookup yields CDR1 LNHDA and CDR2 SQIVND (reference sequence). This CDR3 is built from 16 residues. The CDR3 DNA sequence: TGTGCCAGTAGTCCTGTTGGGCGGGACGGCAACTACGAGCAGTACTTC. Encoded protein: CASSPVGRDGNYEQYF. Using reference TRBV19 and TRBJ2-7 for the parts outside the CDR3, the full variable domain is DGGITQSPKYLFRKEGQNVTLSCEQNLNHDAMYWYRQDPGQGLRLIYYSQIVNDFQKGDIAEGYSVSREKKESFPLTVTSAQKNPTAFYLCASSPVGRDGNYEQYFGPGTRLTVT.

A few counts support this clonotype. The rearrangement links TRBV20-1 to TRBJ1-5; 7 positions agree with TRBD1. Germline assignment: CDR1 DFQATT and CDR2 SNEGSKA (reference sequence). The ends lost 5 bases at V and 3 bases at J; junction bases unmatched: 7. CDR3 size: 14 residues. CDR3 residues: CSASTGRNNQPQHF. The CDR3 nucleotides are TGCAGTGCTTCGACAGGGAGGAACAATCAGCCCCAGCATTTT.

This sequence joins TRBV12-3 or TRBV12-4 and TRBJ2-5; weak D call: TRBD2 (6 bases). V gave up 6 bases and J gave up 5 bases, with 13 bases separating them. The CDR3 length is 13 residues. The CDR3 spells CASRKTSSETQYF. CDR3 bases: TGTGCCAGCAGGAAGACTAGTTCCGAGACCCAGTACTTC.

Only a few counts were recorded for this clonotype. This rearrangement joins TRBV20-1 to TRBJ2-1; 11 bases agree with TRBD2. V trimming: 3 bases; J trimming: 3 bases; junction bases outside the gene matches: 16. Per germline, CDR1 DFQATT and CDR2 SNEGSKA (reference sequence). The CDR3 loop spans 19 amino acids. CDR3 loop: CSASIRLQTGTSGYNEQFF. Here the CDR3 DNA reads TGCAGTGCTAGCATTCGACTCCAAACCGGGACTAGCGGCTACAATGAGCAGTTCTTC.

This clonotype was found a few times. This chain links TRBV28 with TRBJ1-5; D perhaps matches TRBD1 (5 bases). The CDR3 extends over 15 amino acids. Trimming left V 5 bases short and J 0 bases short, with 11 bases between. CDR1 and CDR2 (germline): MDHEN, SYDVKM. This chain's CDR3 is CASSPDSGSNQPQHF. CDR3 in DNA: TGTGCCAGCAGTCCCGACAGCGGTAGCAATCAGCCCCAGCATTTT.

This clonotype was recorded a few times. The chain has TRBV7-2 and TRBJ2-1; TRBD2 matches 11 bases. Germline V gene data show CDR1 as SGHTA and CDR2 as FQGNSA. CDR3 length equals 15 residues. V was pared by 2 bases and J by 6 bases, with 3 bases of the junction left unmatched. The CDR3 DNA is TGTGCCAGCAGCTTATTAGCGGGAGGGTTCAATGAGCAGTTCTTC. It specifies CASSLLAGGFNEQFF. Full variable domain (missing parts from reference TRBV7-2 and TRBJ2-1): GAGVSQSPSNKVTEKGKDVELRCDPISGHTALYWYRQSLGQGLEFLIYFQGNSAPDKSGLPSDRFSAERTGGSVSTLTIQRTQQEDSAVYLCASSLLAGGFNEQFFGPGTRLTVL.

The chain recombines TRBV9 with TRBJ2-2; TRBD2 agrees at 11 bases. Germline CDR1 is SGDLS and CDR2 is YYNGEE. The CDR3 is made up of 15 amino acids. The V segment lost 4 bases and the J segment 6 bases; nucleotides outside the gene matches: 5. The CDR3 is CASSPSGRIAGELFF. CDR3 sequence (DNA): TGTGCCAGCAGCCCTAGCGGGAGGATAGCCGGGGAGCTGTTTTTT.

J is TRBJ2-5 and V is TRBV6-5; TRBD1 agrees at 7 bases. The CDR3 loop spans 14 amino acids. Germline values: CDR1 MNHEY, CDR2 SVGAGI. V lost 0 bases and J lost 3; bases outside the gene matches: 1. The CDR3 DNA reads TGTGCCAGCAGTTACTCGACAGGGAAAGAGACCCAGTACTTC. It yields the protein CASSYSTGKETQYF.

The V gene is TRBV6-1, the J gene TRBJ2-7, with TRBD1 as a possible D gene (7 bases). This CDR3 is 16 amino acids long. The ends were cut back, 0 bases at V and 4 bases at J, with 16 bases in the middle. Germline CDR1 MNHNS, CDR2 SASEGT. DNA of the CDR3: TGTGCCAGCAGTGAAGCAAAGACTAGGGGGCTGTACGAGCAGTACTTC. This codes for CASSEAKTRGLYEQYF.

This clonotype has just one count. The genes are TRBV20-1 and TRBJ1-2; D is undetermined. This CDR3 has 10 amino acids. With 6 bases removed from V and 8 bases from J, the gap between germline ends came to 10 bases. The germline V gene has CDR1 DFQATT and CDR2 SNEGSKA (reference sequence). CDR3 nucleotides: TGCAGTGCCCCGGAAAGCGGCTACACCTTC. It codes for CSAPESGYTF.

This rearrangement joins TRBV29-1 to TRBJ2-5, with no clear D. The CDR3 extends over 15 amino acids. CDR1 and CDR2 (germline): SQVTM, ANQGSEA. The ends were cut back, 6 bases at V and 0 bases at J, with 17 bases in the middle. The CDR3 reads CSVEYWQKDQETQYF. For the CDR3, the DNA is TGCAGCGTCGAATACTGGCAGAAGGACCAAGAGACCCAGTACTTC.

This clonotype occurred a few times. The rearrangement uses TRBV28 and TRBJ2-7; 7 positions match TRBD1. Germline CDR1 MDHEN, CDR2 SYDVKM. Trimming at V came to 5 bases and at J to 5 bases, leaving 9 bases not matched to a gene. The CDR3 is made up of 14 amino acids. In DNA, the CDR3 is TGTGCCAGCAGTCCCCAGCCTACAGGGGACGAGCAGTACTTC. Its translation is CASSPQPTGDEQYF.

There are a few counts of this clonotype. The chain has TRBV5-1 and TRBJ2-7; the match to TRBD2 covers 8 bases. Germline V CDR1 and CDR2: SGHRS, YFSETQ. The trim removed 5 bases at V and 2 bases at J, leaving 3 bases unmatched. This CDR3 region has 13 residues. The chain's CDR3 is CASSVSGTYEQYF. In nucleotides, the CDR3 is TGCGCCAGCAGTGTTAGCGGGACCTACGAGCAGTACTTC.

This clonotype showed up just a few times. This chain uses TRBV20-1 with TRBJ2-5; possible D gene TRBD2, 6 bases. Between the trimmed V and J ends, which lost 6 bases and 1 base, there was a span of 12 bases. Looked up from germline, CDR1 is DFQATT and CDR2 is SNEGSKA (reference sequence). The length of the CDR3 is 13 residues. This CDR3 reads CSARGLGQETQYF. CDR3 nucleotides: TGCAGTGCCCGGGGGTTGGGCCAAGAGACCCAGTACTTC.

V gene TRBV2 combines with J gene TRBJ1-1, with no clear D. The germline CDR1 and CDR2 sequences are SNHLY and FYNNEI. Trimming removed 5 bases at V and 1 base at J, with 8 bases between. This CDR3 spans 13 amino acids. CDR3 in amino acids: CASSRWENTEAFF. The CDR3 DNA follows: TGTGCCAGCAGTAGGTGGGAGAACACTGAAGCTTTCTTT.

This clonotype has just a few counts. The J gene is TRBJ2-5, the V gene TRBV2; 8 bases are a match to TRBD2. V trimming: 6 bases; J trimming: 2 bases; junction bases outside the gene matches: 17. Germline loops: CDR1 SNHLY, CDR2 FYNNEI. There are 18 residues in the CDR3. CDR3 in amino acids: CASSPLVLKREPQETQYF. In DNA form, the CDR3 reads TGTGCCAGCAGCCCACTCGTTCTAAAGCGGGAGCCGCAAGAGACCCAGTACTTC.

This clonotype was observed a few times. CDR3 loop: CASSFRQGARTDTQYF. The CDR3 nucleotides read TGCGCCAGCAGCTTCAGACAGGGGGCGCGAACAGATACGCAGTATTTT. This chain connects TRBV5-1 to TRBJ2-3; 10 bases are a match to TRBD1. V trimming: 2 bases; J trimming: 3 bases; junction bases outside the gene matches: 6. The CDR3 consists of 16 residues. The germline V gene encodes CDR1 SGHRS and CDR2 YFSETQ.

J is TRBJ1-3 and V is TRBV20-1; no clear D gene. Germline V gene lookup returns CDR1 DFQATT and CDR2 SNEGSKA (reference sequence). The V and J ends lost 3 bases and 1 base respectively, with 13 bases between them. The CDR3 runs 15 residues. Here the CDR3 reads CSASPLRLSGNTIYF. The CDR3 nucleotides are TGCAGTGCTAGCCCCCTCAGGTTGTCTGGAAACACCATATATTTT.

The sample holds many counts of this clonotype. The chain joins TRBV10-3 to TRBJ2-5; perhaps TRBD2 as D (6 bases). Deletions cut 6 bases from V and 0 bases from J, with 11 bases between. CDR3 length: 14 amino acids. Germline CDR1 reads ENHRY; CDR2 reads SYGVKD. The CDR3 reads CAISPRRDQETQYF. The CDR3 nucleotides read TGTGCCATCAGCCCTCGGAGGGACCAAGAGACCCAGTACTTC.

This clonotype was observed a handful of times. The genes are TRBV6-2 or TRBV6-3 and TRBJ2-7, with TRBD2 matching 10 bases. The germline V gene has CDR1 MNHEY and CDR2 SVGEGT. The CDR3 contains 16 residues. V trimming: 5 bases; J trimming: 4 bases; junction bases outside the gene matches: 11. The DNA for the CDR3 is TGTGCCAGCAGTAGGCCTCGGACTAGCGGAACTTACGAGCAGTACTTC. This codes for CASSRPRTSGTYEQYF.

The chain has TRBV20-1 and TRBJ2-1; D gene ambiguous. Germline CDR1 DFQATT, CDR2 SNEGSKA (reference sequence). The CDR3 totals 16 residues. The ends were cut back, 1 base at V and 0 bases at J, with 13 bases in the middle. The CDR3 coding sequence is TGCAGTGCTAGAGCGACTGCCGGACGCTCCTACAATGAGCAGTTCTTC. It is translated as CSARATAGRSYNEQFF.

The chain carries TRBV5-6 and TRBJ2-2, with D unclear. The germline V and J ends were trimmed by 5 bases and 6 bases, with 14 bases remaining between them. The CDR3 is 14 amino acids. The germline gives CDR1 SGHDT, CDR2 YYEEEE. The CDR3 is CASRLSRVSGELFF. The CDR3 DNA reads as TGTGCCAGCAGACTATCTAGGGTTTCCGGGGAGCTGTTTTTT.

The chain is built from TRBV20-1 and TRBJ1-1, with unresolved D. Deletions cut 2 bases from V and 6 bases from J, with 10 bases between. CDR3 length: 12 residues. Germline CDR1 DFQATT, CDR2 SNEGSKA (reference sequence). CDR3 loop: CSARPPKAEAFF. CDR3 coding DNA: TGCAGTGCTAGACCACCGAAGGCTGAAGCTTTCTTT.

The table lists this clonotype with a few counts. J is TRBJ1-3 and V is TRBV27; no reliable D call. V shed 4 bases and J shed 4 bases, with 17 bases lying between them. The CDR3 sequence is 16 residues long. CDR1 and CDR2 from the germline V gene are MNHEY and SMNVEV (reference sequence). As DNA, the CDR3 is TGTGCCAGCAGTTCTACCTCGGTGGATGTCGGAAACACCATATATTTT. Translated, it gives CASSSTSVDVGNTIYF.

The CDR3 DNA sequence: TGCAGCGCAAGAGACAGGGGGCGAATTGGCTACACCTTC. Its protein is CSARDRGRIGYTF. This chain uses TRBV29-1 with TRBJ1-2; 10 positions agree with TRBD1. Germline V lookup: CDR1 SQVTM, CDR2 ANQGSEA. J was trimmed by 7 bases and V by 7 bases; bases with no gene match: 9. This CDR3 region has 13 residues.

The chain recombines TRBV12-3 or TRBV12-4 with TRBJ2-7, with TRBD2 matching over 9 bases. The CDR3 contains 15 residues. The V and J ends lost 3 bases and 1 base, in that order; junction bases with no gene match: 4. The CDR3 loop is CASSFRSGGSYEQYF. In nucleotides, the CDR3 is TGTGCCAGCAGTTTTCGTAGCGGGGGTTCCTACGAGCAGTACTTC.

This clonotype turned up a few times. The J gene is TRBJ2-1, the V gene TRBV13, with D unclear. Per germline, CDR1 PRHDT and CDR2 FYEKMQ (reference sequence). This CDR3 contains 20 residues. Trimming shortened V by 0 bases and J by 2 bases, and 23 bases separated the two germline ends. The CDR3: CASSLGRGVRVVPPYNEQFF. The CDR3 coding sequence is TGTGCCAGCAGCTTAGGCCGTGGGGTGAGAGTAGTCCCCCCCTACAATGAGCAGTTCTTC.

This clonotype has ten or more counts. This chain's CDR3 is CASSVTREAGRQTQYF. The CDR3 coding sequence is TGTGCCAGCAGTGTAACTCGGGAAGCGGGGCGGCAGACCCAGTACTTC. The V and J genes are TRBV25-1 and TRBJ2-5; 7 bases agree with TRBD2. There are 16 residues in the CDR3. From germline, CDR1 is MGHDK and CDR2 SYGVNS. Trimming at V came to 4 bases and at J to 6 bases, leaving 14 bases not matched to a gene. Using reference TRBV25-1 and TRBJ2-5 for the parts outside the CDR3, the full variable domain is EADIYQTPRYLVIGTGKKITLECSQTMGHDKMYWYQQDPGMELHLIHYSYGVNSTEKGDLSSESTVSRIRTEHFPLTLESARPSHTSQYLCASSVTREAGRQTQYFGPGTRLLVL.